This T cell receptor (beta chain) was sequenced for a study of siplizumab effects on memory and regulatory T cells. Each sample yielded 90,000 to 100,000 assayed TCR templates. Repertoires were generated with immunoSEQ multiplex PCR, while TCRdb's copy carries only in-frame clones and drops some. This sample has over 80,000 clones; 85% to 95% occur once, and the top ten carry 1% to 1.5%. This CDR3 is 12 amino acids long. The germline V gene has CDR1 GTSNPN and CDR2 SVGIG (reference sequence). Trimming took 1 base from V and 6 from J, leaving 9 bases between them. Input material: non-Treg CD4+ T cells sorted from blood. V usage is TRBV30 and J usage is TRBJ1-2; D remains ambiguous. The sequence was obtained from a human donor in good health. The CDR3 DNA reads as TGTGCCTGGAGTGCGGTGGTGAATGGCTACACCTTC. Translating it yields CAWSAVVNGYTF.